One and the same sample provided the 8 T cell receptor beta chains below, sequenced in a study of metastatic and nonmetastatic thyroid tumors. Thyroid surgery took place with no prior treatment in any patient. TCRdb reprocessed the PCR reads using MiXCR. Altogether 45,000 or so clones are present, less than 5% being singletons, with the ten largest covering about 9.8%. Sample: blood. All receptors come from a female donor with papillary thyroid cancer or a benign thyroid nodule (not recorded which). Some clones in this sample may be carry-over from other donors' samples.

This clone was seen many times. The CDR3 sequence: CASSQDRWGLAASSYNEQFF. In DNA, the CDR3 is TGTGCCAGCAGCCAAGATAGGTGGGGCCTAGCAGCGAGCTCCTACAATGAGCAGTTCTTC. This rearrangement joins TRBV4-2 to TRBJ2-1, with D perhaps matching TRBD1 or TRBD2 (5 bases each). The CDR3 runs to 20 residues. Trimming left V 0 bases short and J 0 bases short, with 21 bases between. Looked up from germline, CDR1 is LGHNA and CDR2 is YNFKEQ.

This clone appeared many times. Other DNA sequences of this sample code for an identical CDR3. This sequence joins TRBV30 and TRBJ2-7; no clear D. The CDR3 runs to 14 residues. V lost 0 bases, J lost 2 bases, and 11 bases lay in between. Germline CDR1 and CDR2: GTSNPN and SVGIG (reference sequence). CDR3 region: CAWSVTVRAYEQYF. The CDR3, as DNA: TGTGCCTGGAGTGTAACAGTCAGAGCCTACGAGCAGTACTTC.

As for this clone: Other DNA sequences in the same sample also yield this CDR3. This chain links TRBV4-2 with TRBJ2-7; no definite D call. Germline CDR1 is LGHNA and CDR2 is YNFKEQ. The V end was cut by 2 bases, the J end by 4 bases, with 15 bases between. This CDR3 contains 15 residues. CDR3 protein: CASSQLGDKAYEQYF. For the CDR3, the DNA is TGTGCCAGCAGCCAATTAGGCGACAAGGCTTACGAGCAGTACTTC.

This clone is medium-sized. The chain carries TRBV6-5 and TRBJ2-1, with D tentatively TRBD1 (5 bases). Trimming removed 2 bases at V and 7 bases at J, with 18 bases between. Germline V lookup: CDR1 MNHEY, CDR2 SVGAGI. The CDR3 is 16 residues long. CDR3 residues: CASSYPNAAGKNEQFF. The CDR3 nucleotides are TGTGCCAGCAGTTACCCCAACGCGGCAGGGAAGAATGAGCAGTTCTTC.

This clone has more than one count but fewer than ten. The CDR3 does not end in the conserved phenylalanine or tryptophan, so this is likely a read error. The chain carries TRBV20-1 and TRBJ2-5; 7 nucleotides align to TRBD2. V lost 2 bases to trimming and J lost 5 bases; unmatched junction nucleotides: 11. Per the germline V gene, CDR1 is DFQATT and CDR2 is SNEGSKA (reference sequence). The CDR3 consists of 15 residues. CDR3 sequence: CSARTLAVEPETQYS. In nucleotides, the CDR3 is TGCAGTGCTAGAACGCTAGCGGTAGAACCGGAGACCCAGTACTCC.

About this clone: An end of the junction differs from the germline gene, which may be a read error. This chain uses TRBV6-5 with TRBJ2-3, with TRBD1 matching 10 bases. Germline values: CDR1 MNHEY, CDR2 SVGAGI. This CDR3 is built from 15 residues. The CDR3 DNA reads as TGTGCCAGCACTTACGCGACAGGGGGCGCAGAGACGCAGTATTTT. Its protein product is CASTYATGGAETQYF.

CDR3 nucleotides: TGTGCCAGCAGTTTTTCCGGGGGCGATCGGGAAAAACTGTTTTTT. Residues: CASSFSGGDREKLFF. The chain uses TRBV28 and TRBJ1-4; D might be TRBD1 (6 bases). CDR3 size: 15 residues. The ends were cut back, 3 bases at V and 8 bases at J, with 16 bases in the middle. From germline, CDR1 is MDHEN and CDR2 SYDVKM.

This clone was found many times. The chain is built from TRBV3-1 and TRBJ2-2; unclear D gene. V shed 4 bases and J shed 4 bases, with 7 bases lying between them. This CDR3 spans 13 amino acids. Germline V gives CDR1 LGHDT, CDR2 YNNKEL (reference sequence). CDR3 in amino acids: CASSPLGTGELFF. DNA for the CDR3: TGTGCCAGCAGCCCCTTGGGCACCGGGGAGCTGTTTTTT.